This TCR beta chain was observed in a study of blood T cell repertoires in COVID-19. Study processing details: The authors estimated nucleated cell counts from reference gene primer amplification. TCRdb keeps only in-frame clones here, not all; method: immunoSEQ multiplex PCR. D and trimming were read from the DNA, whereas the V and J calls and clone size are those reported in that table. Seen here are 300,000 to 400,000 clones, 87% observed once, and the top ten hold less than 9.5%. CDR1 KGHDR and CDR2 SFDVKD come from the germline V gene. This CDR3 has 15 amino acids. V lost 0 bases and J 1 base, leaving 5 bases between the germline ends.

The TCR originated in a woman aged 45-59 years who had recovered from COVID-19. The chain carries TRBV24-1 and TRBJ2-2; D gene unclear. Sequenced input: peripheral blood. The CDR3 sequence is CATSDLNRNTGELFF. The CDR3 DNA sequence: TGTGCCACCAGTGATTTGAACAGGAACACCGGGGAGCTGTTTTTT.